This T cell receptor (beta chain) was sequenced for a study of human T cells and chemical hapten exposure (dated by TCRdb to the early 2020s). Regarding the study in general: The libraries were sequenced as a pool, and the TCR yield per sample differed mostly because of small variations in library volumes within the pool. In alopecia patients, the study followed how the peripheral blood TCR repertoire changed in vivo over primary and secondary sensitization to diphenylcyclopropenone (DPC), a hapten. From each blood RNA sample, both TCR alpha and TCR beta chains were sequenced. Broader findings and caveats from the paper: After repeated subsampling, the strength of the expansion versus patch-test correlation and the threshold at which it became significant changed. No change with DPC sensitization was found in the number of TCRs above 1 in 1000 frequency, and no evidence of global repertoire structure alterations was found.

The sample's time point label, in plain terms: healthy volunteer bleed at 2 weeks. Total RNA was isolated from unfractionated whole blood collected in Tempus Blood RNA tubes. Five healthy volunteers acted as controls for TCR sequencing and had blood drawn at day 0, 2 weeks and 6 weeks. The library relied on RACE. Instrument on record: NextSeq 500. During library preparation, unique molecular identifiers were attached to individual cDNA molecules so that TCRs could be counted quantitatively and reproducibly. In the paper's pipeline: A median of about 89,000 TCRs per sample was observed, with a range of about 23,224 to 700,000. The Decombinator software suite was used to annotate the V, J and CDR3 of the TCR reads. For the PS versus PT1 abundance plots, all samples were subsampled to the same number of TCRs (28,000). TCRs were defined as expanded if absent before sensitization and observed at least eight times at the 2-week time point. The public reads were reprocessed in TCRdb via fastp at Q25 and MiXCR, keeping in-frame beta chains. Rows are combined by CDR3 protein, so each entry shows the most common genes and DNA. The V and J calls shown here were made by TCRdb, not taken from the authors' results. The table for this sample lists 35,000 to 50,000 distinct CDR3 sequences; about 3.9% of them were counted only once. About 1.6% of the sample lies in the top ten.

This clonotype occurred many times. Its cognate antigen has yet to be identified. Base qualities are not at hand, and no much larger clone is one base apart. This sequence originates from a female donor in good health. Some clones in this sample may be carry-over from other donors' samples. Sequenced input: whole blood.

CDR3 sequence: CASTQTMNTEAFF. The DNA is TGTGCCAGCACACAGACCATGAACACTGAAGCTTTCTTT. The rearrangement combines TRBV6-5 with TRBJ1-1, with the D gene uncertain. The trim is 7 bases for V and 0 bases for J, with a gap of 9 bases between the germline ends. CDR1 and CDR2, per the germline V gene, are MNHEY and SVGAGI. Reading from cysteine to phenylalanine, the CDR3 counts 13 amino acids. Of all the DNA, just the CDR3 is kept, 39 bases in frame from base 1.